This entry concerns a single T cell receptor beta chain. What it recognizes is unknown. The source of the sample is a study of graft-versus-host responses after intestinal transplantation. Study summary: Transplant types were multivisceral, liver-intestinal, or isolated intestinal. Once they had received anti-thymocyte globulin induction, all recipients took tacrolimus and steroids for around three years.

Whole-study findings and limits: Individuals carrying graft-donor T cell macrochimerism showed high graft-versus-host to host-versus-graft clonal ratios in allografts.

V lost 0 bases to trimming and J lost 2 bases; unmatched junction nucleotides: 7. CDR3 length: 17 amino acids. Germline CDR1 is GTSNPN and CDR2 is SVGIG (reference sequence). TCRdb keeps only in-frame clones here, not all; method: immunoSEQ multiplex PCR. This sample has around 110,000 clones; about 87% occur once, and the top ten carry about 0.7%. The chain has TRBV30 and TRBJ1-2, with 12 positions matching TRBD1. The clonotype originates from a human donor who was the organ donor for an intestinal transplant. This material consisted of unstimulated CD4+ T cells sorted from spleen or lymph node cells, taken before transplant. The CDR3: CAWSVRPGTGGNYGYTF. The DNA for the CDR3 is TGTGCCTGGAGTGTACGGCCCGGGACAGGGGGCAACTATGGCTACACCTTC.